The clone carrying this TCR beta chain appeared a few times. Per germline, CDR1 GTSNPN and CDR2 SVGIG (reference sequence). Trimming cost V 5 bases and J 2 bases, with 12 bases left between them. The CDR3 consists of 13 residues. The source of the sample is a study of OX40 agonist ivuxolimab in advanced cancers. The cohort excluded patients with autoimmune disease history or systemic immunosuppression. Some clones are missing from TCRdb's copy, which holds only in-frame ones; the method was immunoSEQ multiplex PCR. The sample has under 70,000 clones, approximately 90% seen once; the top ten hold under 10%.

The chain recombines TRBV30 with TRBJ1-1; tentative D call: TRBD1 (5 bases). The receptor's source is an adult with an advanced solid tumor such as melanoma, head and neck, liver or kidney cancer. Sequenced here: CD4+ or CD8+ T cells sorted from blood, sampled in a trial of the OX40 agonist ivuxolimab. CDR3: CAWDRDYNTEAFF. The CDR3 DNA is TGTGCCTGGGACCGGGACTATAACACTGAAGCTTTCTTT. Full variable domain (missing parts from reference TRBV30 and TRBJ1-1): SQTIHQWPATLVQPVGSPLSLECTVEGTSNPNLYWYRQAAGRGLQLLFYSVGIGQISSEVPQNLSASRPQDRQFILSSKKLLLSDSGFYLCAWDRDYNTEAFFGQGTRLTVV.